Included here is one T cell receptor beta chain sequence, with context. Its antigen is unknown. Unique molecular identifiers were present on the cDNA, and a universal primer site came from template switching. MiXCR, run by TCRdb on the 5' RACE reads, gives a single entry per CDR3 protein. The repertoire holds about 890,000 distinct CDR3 sequences, with roughly an eighth as singletons. The data stem from a study of identical twins. The CDR3 runs 13 residues. Germline V gene lookup returns CDR1 WNHNN and CDR2 SYGVQD (reference sequence). The junction had 2 bases not matched to a gene; V was cut back by 7 bases and J by 6 bases. Study-level results: Insertions ran lower in abundant cord blood beta clonotypes, though not in memory repertoires. Compared with unrelated sharing, twin-shared out-of-frame alpha sequences had more low-probability sequences.

This sample was also put to use in a study of yellow fever vaccine responses in identical twins.

This rearrangement joins TRBV10-1 to TRBJ1-6; TRBD1 aligns across 8 bases. Sequenced: PBMCs. This receptor was taken from a young woman in good health. The CDR3 loop is CASTRGLNSPLHF. CDR3 nucleotides: TGCGCCAGCACCAGGGGGCTTAATTCACCCCTCCACTTT.